These 12 T cell receptor beta chains were all obtained from the same sample, sequenced in a study of blood T cell repertoires in COVID-19 (dated by TCRdb to 2018 to 2021). The library was prepared using the immunoSEQ multiplex PCR assay. The source is immuneACCESS, and TCRdb retained only in-frame sequences with V and J called. Part of the clones is not carried over; for the studies checked, unresolved V genes explain less than half of this, and the remainder is unexplained. The sample table contains roughly 170,000 clones; only one count was recorded for roughly 80% of them. The ten largest clones take up roughly 6.3% of the sample. Sequenced input: peripheral blood. Receptors were obtained from a human donor in a cohort sampled during active COVID-19.

This chain connects TRBV27 to TRBJ2-3, with D possibly being TRBD2 (7 bases). Germline-derived CDR1 and CDR2 are MNHEY and SMNVEV (reference sequence). The ends were cut back, 6 bases at V and 8 bases at J, with 21 bases in the middle. This CDR3 is 15 amino acids long. The DNA of the CDR3 is TGTGCCAGCAGATCCACCGCGGGGGCCCAAGGTACGCAGTATTTT. Amino acids: CASRSTAGAQGTQYF.

V usage is TRBV5-6 and J usage is TRBJ1-5, with a weak D call TRBD1 (6 bases). V lost 1 base to trimming and J lost 3 bases, with 8 bases between them. CDR1 is SGHDT, CDR2 YYEEEE, per germline. CDR3 length: 14 amino acids. The CDR3 reads CASSLRGYNQPQHF. The CDR3 DNA reads TGTGCCAGCAGCTTGAGGGGGTACAATCAGCCCCAGCATTTT.

This clone was counted once. V usage is TRBV5-1 and J usage is TRBJ2-3; D may be TRBD1 (5 bases). Germline V gene sequence: CDR1 SGHRS, CDR2 YFSETQ. Trimming removed 0 bases from V and 7 bases from J, with 12 bases in between. CDR3 length: 14 residues. In DNA form, the CDR3 reads TGCGCCAGCAGCTTGGGGGGCCTAGAGAATACGCAGTATTTT. Its protein product is CASSLGGLENTQYF.

The V call is TRBV18, the J call TRBJ2-7, with TRBD1 matching 8 bases. CDR1 is KGHSH, CDR2 LQKENI, per germline. V shed 0 bases, J shed 4 bases, and the junction held 5 bases outside the gene matches. This CDR3 region has 15 residues. The CDR3 DNA reads TGTGCCAGCTCACCACCGACAGGGGCATCGTACGAGCAGTACTTC. This gives the protein CASSPPTGASYEQYF.

The V call is TRBV6-6, the J call TRBJ1-1; the match to TRBD1 covers 9 bases. CDR3 length: 13 residues. J lost 10 bases, V lost 5 bases, and 8 bases had no gene match. The V gene's germline CDR1 is MNHNY and CDR2 SVGAGI (reference sequence). The CDR3 here is CASSDTGGAGAFF. The CDR3 DNA reads TGTGCCAGCAGTGATACAGGGGGCGCCGGAGCTTTCTTT.

The chain employs TRBV2 and TRBJ1-4; unclear D gene. This CDR3 is 13 amino acids long. V was cut by 4 bases and J by 7 bases, with 10 bases left in between. Germline lookup yields CDR1 SNHLY and CDR2 FYNNEI. The CDR3 sequence: CASSVGRSEKLFF. In DNA form, the CDR3 reads TGTGCCAGCAGTGTCGGGAGGTCTGAAAAACTGTTTTTT.

The chain uses TRBV10-3 and TRBJ2-1, with D perhaps TRBD2 (6 bases). Trimming shortened V by 10 bases and J by 4 bases, and 26 bases separated the two germline ends. The CDR3 sequence is 17 residues long. Per the germline V gene, CDR1 is ENHRY and CDR2 is SYGVKD. DNA for the CDR3: TGTGCCACCAGGCGGCGGGGCGACCCTTCACTTTACAATGAGCAGTTCTTC. It yields the protein CATRRRGDPSLYNEQFF.

The gene calls are TRBV6-5 and TRBJ1-1, with TRBD1 matching over 7 bases. The CDR3 covers 13 residues. The V segment lost 4 bases and the J segment 4 bases; nucleotides outside the gene matches: 3. Germline assignment: CDR1 MNHEY and CDR2 SVGAGI. CDR3 DNA: TGTGCCAGCAGTTTCACAGGGGCCACTGAAGCTTTCTTT. Protein sequence: CASSFTGATEAFF.

This chain links TRBV6-4 with TRBJ2-1, with a tentative D call TRBD1 (6 bases). V was trimmed by 3 bases and J by 8 bases, leaving 14 bases between them. This CDR3 region has 14 residues. Germline assignment: CDR1 MRHNA and CDR2 SNTAGT. The CDR3 spells CASSDEPQGDEQFF. CDR3 in DNA: TGTGCCAGCAGTGATGAGCCACAGGGTGATGAGCAGTTCTTC.

For the CDR3, the DNA is TGTGCCAGCAGCCAAGAACGGAATCAGCCCCAGCATTTT. It specifies CASSQERNQPQHF. This chain connects TRBV4-2 to TRBJ1-5; D uncertain. Trimming cost V 0 bases and J 4 bases, with 4 bases left between them. This CDR3 is built from 13 residues. CDR1 is LGHNA, CDR2 YNFKEQ, per germline.

The chain has TRBV5-1 and TRBJ2-2; the D gene is possibly TRBD1 (6 bases). The CDR3 length is 15 residues. V was shortened by 0 bases and J by 6 bases, with 12 bases between the two germline ends. Germline V CDR1 and CDR2: SGHRS, YFSETQ. CDR3 bases: TGCGCCAGCAGCTTGGAGGTCAGGGGAGCCGGGGAGCTGTTTTTT. Its translation is CASSLEVRGAGELFF.

J is TRBJ2-1 and V is TRBV14; 14 bases line up with TRBD2. There are 16 residues in the CDR3. Germline values: CDR1 SGHDN, CDR2 FVKESK. V dropped 4 bases and J dropped 7; count of bases not matched to a gene: 6. The CDR3 sequence: CASSPTSGGVLNEQFF. CDR3 in DNA: TGTGCCAGCAGCCCGACTAGCGGGGGGGTATTGAATGAGCAGTTCTTC.